The sequence of this T cell receptor beta chain was determined in a study of T cells in Graves' hyperthyroidism and ophthalmopathy. Whole-study context: Peripheral blood was collected at initial diagnosis, before any treatment.

RNA transcripts yielded amplified TCR beta CDR3 regions. The study used the HTBI primer set for a first-round RT-PCR of the TCR CDR3. One entry per CDR3 protein results from TCRdb running MiXCR on the multiplex PCR reads. Found here are approximately 530,000 distinct CDR3 sequences, approximately 20% of them singletons; the top ten hold over 45%. V gave up 4 bases and J gave up 7 bases, with 13 bases separating them. Germline CDR1 and CDR2: SEHNR and FQNEAQ (reference sequence). The CDR3 has 13 amino acids. The sample comprised blood. The chain recombines TRBV7-9 with TRBJ1-2, with a possible D match to TRBD1 (5 bases). This TCR was recovered from a man aged 35-49 years with Graves' ophthalmopathy. The CDR3, as DNA: TGTGCCAGCAGCTGGGGACGGGATTCTGGCTACACCTTC. Its translation: CASSWGRDSGYTF. The full variable domain, its missing parts supplied by reference TRBV7-9 and TRBJ1-2, is DTGVSQNPRHKITKRGQNVTFRCDPISEHNRLYWYRQTLGQGPEFLTYFQNEAQLEKSRLLSDRFSAERPKGSFSTLEIQRTEQGDSAMYLCASSWGRDSGYTFGSGTRLTVV.